This T cell receptor (beta chain) was documented in a study of patients and donors after allogeneic stem cell transplantation (dated by TCRdb to the early 2020s). In regard to this clonotype: What this receptor recognizes is not known. Base qualities were left out, and no much larger clone turns up one base away.

Taken from the germline V gene, the CDR1 and CDR2 loops are LGHNA and YSLEER. The CDR3 sequence holds 15 residues, the cysteine and phenylalanine included. CDR3 DNA only is kept here, 45 bases in frame from base 1. V is pared back by 4 bases and J by 5 bases, with 17 bases lying between the germline termini. The library was obtained by RT-PCR. Sequencer: NextSeq 550. TCRdb's own reprocessing of the public reads used fastp at Q25 and MiXCR and kept productive beta chains. CDR3 protein duplicates are merged, each entry listing the most common genes and DNA. Present in this sample are about a million distinct CDR3 sequences, 18% of which were seen just once. The top ten hold 5% to 7.5% of the sample.

This TCR was sampled from a human donor who was either an allogeneic HSCT recipient or a stem cell or donor lymphocyte infusion donor (not recorded which). It is not recorded whose cells these are; they may come from a transplant donor. The sequenced sample was blood, either unsorted or a sorted T cell fraction (not recorded which). The sequence is built from TRBV4-3 and TRBJ2-5; the D gene is perhaps TRBD2, on 6 matching bases. The nucleotide sequence is TGCGCCAGCAGCCCCAAATCCGGGGGAAGGGAGACCCAGTACTTC. The translation is CASSPKSGGRETQYF.